The rows below give T cell receptor beta chains drawn from one sample of a study of CD8 T cells in Susac syndrome. TCRdb re-called the immunoSEQ multiplex PCR reads through MiXCR, storing one row per CDR3 protein. The sample yields roughly 200,000 distinct CDR3 sequences, around 93% seen once. The material sequenced was CD4+ T cells from PBMCs. The receptors derive from a human donor in good health. The CDR3 runs from the conserved cysteine through the conserved F or W. D genes are given only for firm matches. Size tells how often a clone was seen (once, few, many) or the class of an expanded clone, and some rows leave it out.

V,size,J,D,CDR3,DNA
TRBV5-1,NA,TRBJ2-6,TRBD2,CASSNPGAGGFSGANVLTF,TGCGCCAGCAGCAACCCGGGAGCGGGGGGATTCTCTGGGGCCAACGTCCTGACTTTC
TRBV12-3/TRBV12-4,NA,TRBJ2-2,TRBD1,CASSFRGLGTGELFF,TGTGCCAGCAGTTTTAGGGGGCTGGGCACCGGGGAGCTGTTTTTT
TRBV19,NA,TRBJ2-1,NA,CASDDRRSYNEQFF,TGTGCCAGTGACGACAGGCGCTCCTACAATGAGCAGTTCTTC
TRBV19,NA,TRBJ1-2,TRBD1,CASSLKGSTGNSYGYTF,TGTGCCAGTAGTCTTAAGGGTTCGACAGGGAACAGCTATGGCTACACCTTC
TRBV6-2/TRBV6-3,NA,TRBJ1-1,NA,CASVNNGGGTEAFF,TGTGCCAGCGTTAATAACGGGGGCGGGACTGAAGCTTTCTTT
TRBV6-2/TRBV6-3,NA,TRBJ1-1,NA,CASSYLGEAFF,TGTGCCAGCAGCTATCTCGGTGAAGCTTTCTTT
TRBV12-3/TRBV12-4,NA,TRBJ1-1,NA,CASNIGRRSTEAFF,TGTGCCAGCAACATCGGACGGAGGAGCACTGAAGCTTTCTTT
TRBV20-1,once,TRBJ2-3,TRBD2,CSVPGLAADTQYF,TGCAGTGTCCCCGGACTAGCGGCGGATACGCAGTATTTT
TRBV7-2,NA,TRBJ2-3,NA,CASSPRVADTQYF,TGTGCCAGCAGCCCCCGAGTAGCGGATACGCAGTATTTT
TRBV19,NA,TRBJ2-5,TRBD2,CASSATKSGGPPQVETQYF,TGTGCCAGTAGTGCCACCAAGAGCGGGGGGCCCCCACAAGTGGAGACCCAGTACTTC
TRBV20-1,NA,TRBJ2-3,TRBD2,CSARDSGTSGDTQYF,TGCAGTGCTAGAGACAGTGGAACTAGCGGAGATACGCAGTATTTT
TRBV7-8,NA,TRBJ2-1,TRBD2,CASSLGRGVFNEQFF,TGTGCCAGCAGCTTAGGGCGGGGGGTCTTCAATGAGCAGTTCTTC
TRBV7-2,once,TRBJ2-6,NA,CASSLATDLANVLTF,TGTGCCAGCAGCTTAGCGACCGATCTGGCCAACGTCCTGACTTTC
TRBV20-1,NA,TRBJ1-5,NA,CSGIRGSSQPQHF,TGCAGTGGTATCAGGGGATCTAGTCAGCCCCAGCATTTT
TRBV6-2/TRBV6-3,NA,TRBJ2-6,TRBD1,CASRTTGAGANVLTF,TGTGCCAGCAGAACAACAGGGGCTGGGGCCAACGTCCTGACTTTC
TRBV13,NA,TRBJ1-5,NA,CASSPPPQGRLNQPQHF,TGTGCCAGCAGTCCACCCCCACAGGGAAGGCTGAATCAGCCCCAGCATTTT
TRBV6-6,NA,TRBJ2-3,TRBD1,CASNLDRVRDTQYF,TGTGCCAGCAATCTCGACAGGGTCCGGGATACGCAGTATTTT
TRBV7-9,NA,TRBJ1-2,TRBD1,CASSLASWTGSGYTF,TGTGCCAGCAGCTTAGCTTCCTGGACAGGGAGTGGCTACACCTTC
TRBV28,NA,TRBJ2-2,TRBD2,CASSFPSGMGAGELFF,TGTGCCAGCAGTTTCCCTAGCGGCATGGGGGCCGGGGAGCTGTTTTTT
TRBV27,NA,TRBJ2-4,NA,CASSFLRPQLAKNIQYF,TGTGCCAGCAGTTTTTTGCGACCGCAACTAGCCAAAAACATTCAGTACTTC
TRBV7-2,NA,TRBJ1-5,NA,CASSSRPQGGSNQPQHF,TGTGCCAGCAGCTCCAGACCCCAAGGCGGGAGCAATCAGCCCCAGCATTTT
TRBV24-1,NA,TRBJ2-1,NA,CATSEPGPPGEQFF,TGTGCCACCAGTGAACCGGGCCCTCCGGGGGAGCAGTTCTTC
TRBV6-6,NA,TRBJ2-2,NA,CATSYLGGNTGELFF,TGTGCCACCTCATACCTTGGCGGTAACACCGGGGAGCTGTTTTTT
TRBV12-3/TRBV12-4,NA,TRBJ1-1,NA,CASSPIRGEVSNTEAFF,TGTGCCAGCAGTCCCATTCGGGGGGAGGTTTCGAACACTGAAGCTTTCTTT
TRBV10-3,NA,TRBJ2-5,TRBD2,CAISKTSGGAAETQYF,TGTGCCATCAGTAAGACTAGCGGGGGGGCCGCAGAGACCCAGTACTTC
TRBV28,NA,TRBJ1-1,NA,CAESGFSLNTEAFF,TGTGCCGAATCAGGGTTTAGTTTGAACACTGAAGCTTTCTTT
TRBV13,once,TRBJ2-1,NA,CASSFQGHNEQFF,TGTGCCAGCAGCTTTCAGGGGCACAATGAGCAGTTCTTC
TRBV14,NA,TRBJ2-2,TRBD1,CASSQDHRGLANTGELFF,TGTGCCAGCAGCCAAGATCACAGGGGGCTGGCGAACACCGGGGAGCTGTTTTTT
TRBV5-1,NA,TRBJ2-6,NA,CASSSGPRGSGANVLTF,TGCGCCAGCAGCTCCGGTCCAAGGGGCTCTGGGGCCAACGTCCTGACTTTC
TRBV2,NA,TRBJ2-2,TRBD1,CASKLDRADTGELFF,TGTGCCAGCAAACTGGACAGGGCGGACACCGGGGAGCTGTTTTTT
TRBV19,NA,TRBJ1-1,NA,CASSTSTTARAFF,TGTGCCAGTAGTACCTCGACGACAGCCCGCGCTTTCTTT
TRBV2,NA,TRBJ2-6,TRBD1,CASSEGHRGRGANVLTF,TGTGCCAGCAGTGAAGGGCACAGGGGGCGTGGGGCCAACGTCCTGACTTTC
TRBV7-9,NA,TRBJ1-1,NA,CASSLNSNTEAFF,TGTGCCAGCAGCTTAAACTCGAACACTGAAGCTTTCTTT
TRBV15,NA,TRBJ2-5,NA,CATSRGEAGETQYF,TGTGCCACCAGCAGAGGGGAAGCAGGGGAGACCCAGTACTTC
TRBV7-2,NA,TRBJ2-5,NA,CASSLVAETQYF,TGTGCCAGCAGCTTAGTTGCGGAGACCCAGTACTTC
TRBV9,NA,TRBJ1-1,TRBD1,CASSLTGQGGTEAFF,TGTGCCAGCAGTTTAACGGGACAGGGTGGTACTGAAGCTTTCTTT
TRBV5-1,once,TRBJ1-2,NA,CASSLNLQGYGYTF,TGCGCCAGCAGCTTGAATCTACAGGGATATGGCTACACCTTC
TRBV29-1,NA,TRBJ2-2,NA,CSGGSLGGELFF,TGCAGCGGGGGTTCTCTTGGCGGGGAGCTGTTTTTT
TRBV19,NA,TRBJ1-1,NA,CASNRDRNTEAFF,TGTGCCAGTAACAGGGACCGGAACACTGAAGCTTTCTTT
TRBV28,NA,TRBJ2-7,NA,CASSLIGGGPYEQYF,TGTGCCAGCAGTTTAATCGGGGGAGGACCCTACGAGCAGTACTTC
TRBV11-2,NA,TRBJ2-7,NA,CATDRGGGYEQYF,TGTGCCACCGATCGAGGGGGAGGGTACGAGCAGTACTTC